The sequence of this T cell receptor (beta chain) was determined in a study of T-cell memory formation after mild COVID-19. Study outcomes and limitations: Clones that contracted from day 15 to 85 were balanced CD4/CD8, while later expanders leaned CD4+.

TCRdb re-analysed the 5' RACE reads in MiXCR, keeping a single row per CDR3 protein. The sample holds roughly 450,000 distinct CDR3 sequences, approximately 19% seen once. There are a few counts of this clonotype. Its target is not known. The germline CDR1 and CDR2 sequences are MNHEY and SVGEGT. The V gene lost 4 bases and the J gene lost 10 bases, with 22 bases spanning the gap. This CDR3 comprises 15 residues. The chain carries TRBV6-2 or TRBV6-3 and TRBJ1-1; perhaps TRBD1 as D (6 bases). The clonotype comes from a man aged 18 to 29 who had mild COVID-19 (a few samples of this study predate the infection). Cell type and time point are not known. The material sequenced was PBMCs or a T cell subset sorted from them (not recorded which). The CDR3 DNA follows: TGTGCCAGCAGTTCCCCATGGAGGGACACTCGTGCAGCTTTCTTT. Its protein is CASSSPWRDTRAAFF.